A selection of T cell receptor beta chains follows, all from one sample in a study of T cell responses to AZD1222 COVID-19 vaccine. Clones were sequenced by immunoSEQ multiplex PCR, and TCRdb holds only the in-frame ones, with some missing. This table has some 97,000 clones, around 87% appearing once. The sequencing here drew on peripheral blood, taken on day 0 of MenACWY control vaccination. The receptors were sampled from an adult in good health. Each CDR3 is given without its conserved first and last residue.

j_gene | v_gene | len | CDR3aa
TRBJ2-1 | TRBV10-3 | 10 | AISGQDNEQF
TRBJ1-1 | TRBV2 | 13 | ASSEAGRTITEAF
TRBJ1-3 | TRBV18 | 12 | ASSDRELGNTIY
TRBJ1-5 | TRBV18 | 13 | ASSFGQGVNQPQH
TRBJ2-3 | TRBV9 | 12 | ASSATAATDTQY
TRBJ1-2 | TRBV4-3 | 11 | ASSQDGNYGYT
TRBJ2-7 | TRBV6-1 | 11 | ASSDRRSYEQY
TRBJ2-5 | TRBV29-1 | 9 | SVVGVETQY
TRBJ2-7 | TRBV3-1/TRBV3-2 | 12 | ASSQEFEGYEQY
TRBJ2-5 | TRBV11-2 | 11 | ASSFGSQETQY
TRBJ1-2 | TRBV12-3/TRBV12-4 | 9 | ASSLGEGYT
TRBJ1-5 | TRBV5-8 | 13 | ASSRTGASNQPQH
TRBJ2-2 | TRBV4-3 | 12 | ASSQETQAGELF
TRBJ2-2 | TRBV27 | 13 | ASSLGRGYTGELF
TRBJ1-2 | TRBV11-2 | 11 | ASSLGTGYGYT
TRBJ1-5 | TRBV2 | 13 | ASRDAGRNNQPQH
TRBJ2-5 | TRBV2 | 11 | ASSDEVEETQY
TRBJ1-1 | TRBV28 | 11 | ASRDHRNTEAF
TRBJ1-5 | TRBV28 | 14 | ASSLLGAGGNQPQH
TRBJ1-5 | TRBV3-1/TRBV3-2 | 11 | ASSQAPNQPQH
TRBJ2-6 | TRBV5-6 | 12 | ASSPDLGANVLT
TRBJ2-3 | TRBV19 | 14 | ASSIGRAGLTDTQY
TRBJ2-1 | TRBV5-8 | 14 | ASSPRLAGAWNEQF
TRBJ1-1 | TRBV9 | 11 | ASSPGALAEAF
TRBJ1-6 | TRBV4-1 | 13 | ASSQEVTGDSPLH
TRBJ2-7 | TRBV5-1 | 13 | ASSFSSGASYEQY
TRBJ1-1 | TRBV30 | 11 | AWSVGSRGEAF
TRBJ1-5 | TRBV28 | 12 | ASIPRDRGQPQH
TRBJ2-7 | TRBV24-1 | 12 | ATSDGGWIDEQY
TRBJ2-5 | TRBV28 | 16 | ASSLPSAGGLGRETQY
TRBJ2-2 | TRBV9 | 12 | ASSARAGTGELF
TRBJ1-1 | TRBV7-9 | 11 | ASSLGEGTEAF
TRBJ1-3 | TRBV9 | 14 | ASSVAQGFAGNTIY
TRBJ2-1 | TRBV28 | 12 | ASSISGGGDEQF
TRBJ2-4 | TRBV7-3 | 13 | ASSSGQGAGNIQY
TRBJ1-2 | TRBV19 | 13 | ASSSGQGYFHGYT
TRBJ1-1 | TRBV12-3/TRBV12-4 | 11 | ASSFAGDTEAF
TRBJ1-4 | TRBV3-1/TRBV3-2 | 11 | ASSQGGGEKLF
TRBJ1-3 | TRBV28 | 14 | ASETSIGGAGNTIY
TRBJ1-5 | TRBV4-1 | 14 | ASSQVDINSNQPQH
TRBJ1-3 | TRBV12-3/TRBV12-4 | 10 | ASSTIGNTIY
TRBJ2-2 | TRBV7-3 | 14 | ASSSGTSGWTGELF
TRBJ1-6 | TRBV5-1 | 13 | ASSLSSGTNSPLH
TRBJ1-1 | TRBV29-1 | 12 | SARSGQMNTEAF